Below are 24 T cell receptor beta chains sequenced from a single sample in a study of CD8 T cells in Susac syndrome. Reverse transcription of about 0.5 to 1 ug RNA used random hexamers. TCRdb re-called the immunoSEQ multiplex PCR reads through MiXCR, storing one row per CDR3 protein. The table records 55,000 to 85,000 distinct CDR3 sequences, around 96% of them present only once. Specimen: CD4+ T cells from PBMCs. The receptors shown here come from a human donor with multiple sclerosis.

The chain combines TRBV20-1 with TRBJ1-5; D is unresolved. CDR3 length equals 14 residues. Germline lookup yields CDR1 DFQATT and CDR2 SNEGSKA (reference sequence). The V gene lost 6 bases and the J gene lost 2 bases, with 14 bases spanning the gap. The CDR3 sequence is CSAPDGGRNQPQHF. The DNA for the CDR3 is TGCAGTGCCCCTGACGGAGGACGCAATCAGCCCCAGCATTTT.

The chain carries TRBV25-1 and TRBJ2-5; TRBD1 is a possible D gene (6 bases). Germline V gene lookup returns CDR1 MGHDK and CDR2 SYGVNS. The CDR3 runs 15 residues. Trimming shortened V by 4 bases and J by 1 base, and 13 bases separated the two germline ends. The CDR3 is CASSVGTSIQETQYF. CDR3 bases: TGTGCCAGCAGTGTGGGGACATCTATCCAAGAGACCCAGTACTTC.

The chain links TRBV4-3 to TRBJ1-2, with 7 bases lining up with TRBD1. The CDR3 covers 16 residues. Germline CDR1 LGHNA, CDR2 YSLEER. Trimming at V came to 4 bases and at J to 5 bases, leaving 13 bases not matched to a gene. Here the CDR3 reads CASSRQAGQAAYGYTF. CDR3 nucleotide sequence: TGCGCCAGCAGCCGCCAGGCCGGACAGGCTGCTTATGGCTACACCTTC.

The V call is TRBV12-3 or TRBV12-4, the J call TRBJ1-1; D not resolved. Trimming cost V 5 bases and J 3 bases, with 10 bases left between them. The CDR3 contains 13 residues. The CDR3 bases are TGTGCCAGCAGTCCTAGGCGAGACACTGAAGCTTTCTTT. As protein: CASSPRRDTEAFF.

The chain recombines TRBV2 with TRBJ2-3; TRBD1 matches at 7 bases. Germline lookup yields CDR1 SNHLY and CDR2 FYNNEI. The V gene end was trimmed by 1 base and the J gene end by 0 bases; junction bases not matched to a gene: 4. The CDR3 totals 16 residues. The DNA of the CDR3 is TGTGCCAGCAGTGAAGTTGGGACAGCTAGCACAGATACGCAGTATTTT. Amino acids: CASSEVGTASTDTQYF.

The rearrangement joins TRBV6-2 or TRBV6-3 to TRBJ2-7; D might be TRBD2 (5 bases). With 2 bases removed from V and 6 bases from J, the gap between germline ends came to 11 bases. Per germline, CDR1 MNHEY and CDR2 SVGEGT. This CDR3 contains 13 residues. The CDR3 sequence: CASSYPRVIEQYF. The CDR3, as DNA: TGTGCCAGCAGTTACCCGAGGGTAATCGAGCAGTACTTC.

This chain uses TRBV9 with TRBJ2-3; TRBD2 might be the D (6 bases). Between the trimmed V and J ends, which lost 2 bases and 0 bases, there was a span of 7 bases. The germline CDR1 and CDR2 sequences are SGDLS and YYNGEE. The CDR3 loop spans 14 amino acids. The CDR3 loop is CASSVAGSTDTQYF. The CDR3 DNA sequence: TGTGCCAGCAGCGTGGCGGGGAGCACAGATACGCAGTATTTT.

The chain carries TRBV12-3 or TRBV12-4 and TRBJ2-3, with 7 bases aligning to TRBD1. After removal of 5 bases from V and 2 bases from J, the junction contained 4 bases not matched to a gene. CDR3 length: 14 amino acids. In nucleotides, the CDR3 is TGTGCCAGCAGTCGAGGGGGCTACACAGATACGCAGTATTTT. Translated: CASSRGGYTDTQYF.

The V gene is TRBV2, the J gene TRBJ2-7; the D gene is possibly TRBD1 (6 bases). V was clipped by 8 bases and J by 6 bases, with 11 bases between them. The germline gives CDR1 SNHLY, CDR2 FYNNEI. CDR3 size: 11 residues. The CDR3 DNA sequence: TGTGCCAGCGGAACAGGGTTCGAGCAGTACTTC. The encoded protein is CASGTGFEQYF.

The V call is TRBV20-1, the J call TRBJ2-7; D uncertain. With 3 bases removed from V and 1 base from J, the gap between germline ends came to 4 bases. The length of the CDR3 is 11 residues. The germline CDR1 and CDR2 sequences are DFQATT and SNEGSKA (reference sequence). CDR3 loop: CSARSSYEQYF. The CDR3 DNA is TGCAGTGCTAGGTCGTCCTACGAGCAGTACTTC.

This chain connects TRBV20-1 to TRBJ1-5; 7 bases map to TRBD1. The germline CDR1 and CDR2 sequences are DFQATT and SNEGSKA (reference sequence). The CDR3 has 13 amino acids. V lost 6 bases, J lost 0 bases, and 2 bases stayed unmatched. CDR3 sequence reads: CSARGDSNQPQHF. The CDR3 nucleotides read TGCAGTGCCAGGGGGGATAGCAATCAGCCCCAGCATTTT.

This clonotype was observed once. This chain connects TRBV4-1 to TRBJ2-3; 12 nucleotides align to TRBD2. Per the germline V gene, CDR1 is MGHRA and CDR2 is YSYEKL. The junction had 1 base not matched to a gene; V was cut back by 3 bases and J by 0 bases. The CDR3 runs 16 residues. CDR3 sequence (DNA): TGCGCCAGCAGCCATGGACTAGCGGGGAGCACAGATACGCAGTATTTT. It is translated as CASSHGLAGSTDTQYF.

The V call is TRBV5-1, the J call TRBJ2-7; TRBD1 matches at 8 bases. With 1 base clipped from V and 2 bases from J, the junction kept 5 bases outside the gene matches. There are 15 residues in the CDR3. Germline assignment: CDR1 SGHRS and CDR2 YFSETQ. The CDR3 reads CASSLYGQGAYEQYF. CDR3 nucleotides: TGCGCCAGCAGCTTGTACGGACAGGGTGCCTACGAGCAGTACTTC. Full variable domain (rest looked up from reference TRBV5-1 and TRBJ2-7): KAGVTQTPRYLIKTRGQQVTLSCSPISGHRSVSWYQQTPGQGLQFLFEYFSETQRNKGNFPGRFSGRQFSNSRSEMNVSTLELGDSALYLCASSLYGQGAYEQYFGPGTRLTVT.

The J gene is TRBJ2-3, the V gene TRBV4-1; 8 bases map to TRBD2. J gave up 2 bases and V 4 bases, and 5 bases lay outside the gene matches. The CDR3 runs 15 residues. Germline V gene lookup returns CDR1 MGHRA and CDR2 YSYEKL. The CDR3 here is CASSLIAGITDTQYF. CDR3 DNA sequence: TGCGCCAGCAGCCTCATAGCGGGGATCACAGATACGCAGTATTTT.

The chain couples TRBV12-3 or TRBV12-4 to TRBJ1-1; D gene uncertain. V was shortened by 3 bases and J by 1 base, with 9 bases between the two germline ends. The CDR3 spans 14 residues. In nucleotides, the CDR3 is TGTGCCAGCAGTTTTGCAGGTCGGAACACTGAAGCTTTCTTT. Residues: CASSFAGRNTEAFF.

The chain carries TRBV5-4 and TRBJ1-4; D not certain. Trimming took off 3 bases at V and 8 bases at J, with 17 bases between the two ends. Germline V gene data show CDR1 as SGHNT and CDR2 as YYREEE (reference sequence). CDR3 size: 15 residues. The CDR3 DNA sequence: TGTGCCAGCAGCTCCTCCCCGGGCCCGGGGGAAAAACTGTTTTTT. This translates into CASSSSPGPGEKLFF.

This sequence joins TRBV29-1 and TRBJ2-2; D unresolved. The V end was cut by 3 bases, the J end by 1 base, with 6 bases between. This CDR3 spans 13 amino acids. Germline V gene lookup returns CDR1 SQVTM and CDR2 ANQGSEA. CDR3 in amino acids: CSVDNQNTGELFF. DNA for the CDR3: TGCAGCGTTGACAACCAGAACACCGGGGAGCTGTTTTTT.

The chain couples TRBV2 to TRBJ1-1; no clear D. Trimming pared 7 bases from V and 10 bases from J, leaving 13 bases between. Germline values: CDR1 SNHLY, CDR2 FYNNEI. CDR3 size: 11 residues. The CDR3 nucleotides read TGTGCCAGCACTCGAATTAAGAGAGCTTTCTTT. Translating gives CASTRIKRAFF.

On this clonotype itself: One end of the junction is discordant with germline, which a read error may explain. This sequence joins TRBV6-1 and TRBJ1-6; TRBD1 agrees at 8 bases. From germline, CDR1 is MNHNS and CDR2 SASEGT. This CDR3 region has 15 residues. In DNA, the CDR3 is TGTGCCAGCAGCGAAGACAGGGGTGATAATTCACCCCTCCACTTT. Its protein product is CASSEDRGDNSPLHF.

The genes are TRBV30 and TRBJ1-1; TRBD1 is a possible D gene (5 bases). CDR3 length equals 14 residues. CDR1 GTSNPN and CDR2 SVGIG come from the germline V gene (reference sequence). The V and J ends lost 5 bases and 4 bases respectively, with 17 bases between them. CDR3 residues: CAWVPGLVTTEAFF. CDR3 nucleotide sequence: TGTGCCTGGGTGCCGGGACTTGTTACCACTGAAGCTTTCTTT.

This chain uses TRBV7-2 with TRBJ2-4, with a possible D match to TRBD2 (6 bases). The V and J ends lost 4 bases and 6 bases respectively, with 10 bases between them. CDR1 and CDR2 from the germline V gene are SGHTA and FQGNSA. This CDR3 spans 13 amino acids. The CDR3 coding sequence is TGTGCCAGCAGCTCCGGACTAACAAACATTCAGTACTTC. Translation gives CASSSGLTNIQYF.

The chain links TRBV24-1 to TRBJ2-3; possibly TRBD1 or TRBD2 for D (5 bases each). V gave up 9 bases and J gave up 6 bases, with 18 bases separating them. Germline CDR1 reads KGHDR; CDR2 reads SFDVKD. The CDR3 spans 14 residues. This chain's CDR3 is CATAEGPAQDTQYF. CDR3 DNA sequence: TGTGCCACCGCAGAGGGACCAGCACAGGATACGCAGTATTTT.

The chain employs TRBV20-1 and TRBJ2-7; no clear D. V shed 0 bases and J shed 4 bases, with 13 bases lying between them. Germline V lookup: CDR1 DFQATT, CDR2 SNEGSKA (reference sequence). This CDR3 has 14 residues. CDR3 sequence: CSARDRNRQYEQYF. The CDR3 bases are TGCAGTGCTAGAGATCGTAACAGACAATACGAGCAGTACTTC.

V is TRBV30 and J is TRBJ2-2, with D unclear. The V gene's germline CDR1 is GTSNPN and CDR2 SVGIG (reference sequence). The CDR3 extends over 13 amino acids. The ends were cut back, 2 bases at V and 1 base at J, with 5 bases in the middle. The CDR3 loop reads CAWSRVNTGELFF. The CDR3 DNA follows: TGTGCCTGGAGTCGGGTGAACACCGGGGAGCTGTTTTTT.